A single sample is the source of the 3 T cell receptor beta chains below, sequenced in a study of cytotoxic CD8 clonotypes in ibrutinib-treated CLL. Clones were sequenced by immunoSEQ multiplex PCR, and TCRdb holds only the in-frame ones, with some missing. The data show 250,000 or so clones, 70% seen once. The specimen was PBMCs, collected after 24 months of ibrutinib treatment. The origin of the receptors is a human donor with chronic lymphocytic leukemia.

V is TRBV6-6 and J is TRBJ2-1; no clear D gene. Per germline, CDR1 MNHNY and CDR2 SVGAGI (reference sequence). There are 11 residues in the CDR3. The germline V and J ends were trimmed by 2 bases and 9 bases, with 5 bases remaining between them. Here the CDR3 DNA reads TGTGCCAGCAGTTACCTCGTTGAGCAGTTCTTC. Protein product: CASSYLVEQFF.

The rearrangement links TRBV7-9 to TRBJ2-1; 7 bases map to TRBD1. The CDR3 is 16 amino acids. Germline V gene data show CDR1 as SEHNR and CDR2 as FQNEAQ (reference sequence). The V and J ends lost 2 bases and 4 bases, in that order; junction bases with no gene match: 8. In DNA, the CDR3 is TGTGCCAGCAGCTTACGCGTAGGGACAGAGTACAATGAGCAGTTCTTC. Translating gives CASSLRVGTEYNEQFF.

V usage is TRBV6-6 and J usage is TRBJ2-1, with no clear D. The CDR3 has 14 amino acids. V was pared by 0 bases and J by 4 bases, with 7 bases between. Looked up from germline, CDR1 is MNHNY and CDR2 is SVGAGI (reference sequence). The CDR3 sequence is CASSYSPAYNEQFF. CDR3 bases: TGTGCCAGCAGTTACTCTCCAGCTTACAATGAGCAGTTCTTC.